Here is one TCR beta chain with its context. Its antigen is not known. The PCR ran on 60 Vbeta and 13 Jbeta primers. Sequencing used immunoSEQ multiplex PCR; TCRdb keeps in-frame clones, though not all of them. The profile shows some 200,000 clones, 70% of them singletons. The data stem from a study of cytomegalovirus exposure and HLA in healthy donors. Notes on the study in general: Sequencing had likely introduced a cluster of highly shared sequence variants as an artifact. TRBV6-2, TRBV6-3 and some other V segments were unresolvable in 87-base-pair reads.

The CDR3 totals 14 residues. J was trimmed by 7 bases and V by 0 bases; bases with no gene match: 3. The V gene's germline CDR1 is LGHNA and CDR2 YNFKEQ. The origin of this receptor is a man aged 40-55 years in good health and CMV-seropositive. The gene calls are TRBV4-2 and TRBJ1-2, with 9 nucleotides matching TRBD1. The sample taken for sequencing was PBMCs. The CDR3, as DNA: TGTGCCAGCAGCCAAGATAGGACAGGGGTTGGCTACACCTTC. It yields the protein CASSQDRTGVGYTF.